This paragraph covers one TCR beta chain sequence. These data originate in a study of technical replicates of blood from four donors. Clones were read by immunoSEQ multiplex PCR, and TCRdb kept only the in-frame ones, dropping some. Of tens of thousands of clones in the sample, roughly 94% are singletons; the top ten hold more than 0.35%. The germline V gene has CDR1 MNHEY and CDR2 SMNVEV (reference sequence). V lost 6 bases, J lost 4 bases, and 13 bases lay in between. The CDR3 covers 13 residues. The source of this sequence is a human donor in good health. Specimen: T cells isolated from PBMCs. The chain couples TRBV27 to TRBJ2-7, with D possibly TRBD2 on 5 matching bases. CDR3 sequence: CASRTMGLYEQYF. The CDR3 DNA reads TGTGCCAGCAGGACTATGGGGTTATACGAGCAGTACTTC.